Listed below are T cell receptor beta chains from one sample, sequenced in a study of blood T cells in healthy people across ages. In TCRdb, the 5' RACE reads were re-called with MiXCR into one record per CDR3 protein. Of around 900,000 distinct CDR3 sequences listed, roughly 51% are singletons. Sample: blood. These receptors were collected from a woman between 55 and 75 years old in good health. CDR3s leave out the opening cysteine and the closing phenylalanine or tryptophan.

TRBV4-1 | ASSHKGHEQY
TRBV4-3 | ASSHAGGNNEQF
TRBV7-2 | ASSLAGTKGYEQY
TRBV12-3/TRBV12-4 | ASSSAWIEKLF
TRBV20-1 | SATGTSGIQDNEQF
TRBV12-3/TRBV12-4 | ASSPGTVGQPQH
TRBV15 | ATSRVIQETQY
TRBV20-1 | SAQLAGGRYEQY
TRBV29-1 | SVVTEGMVGELF
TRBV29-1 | SVEDRAFGYT
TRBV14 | ASALGLRRETQY
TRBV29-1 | SVEDLGRTSADTQY
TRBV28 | ASKDRGLNIQY
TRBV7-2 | ASSLSTGGSTFFPYEQY
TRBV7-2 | ASSPGTSSPYNEQF